Shown below are 22 T cell receptor beta chains from a single sample sequenced in a study of blood T cell repertoires in COVID-19. TCRdb's copy holds only in-frame clones and misses some; the assay was immunoSEQ multiplex PCR. The sample consists of around 180,000 clones, around 80% of them appearing once. Sequencing used peripheral blood. These receptors were obtained from a man aged 70-80 years with active or convalescent COVID-19.

The chain is built from TRBV19 and TRBJ1-4, with TRBD1 as a possible D gene (6 bases). This CDR3 comprises 14 residues. The V gene lost 6 bases and the J gene lost 3 bases, with 11 bases spanning the gap. CDR1 is LNHDA and CDR2 is SQIVND in the germline V gene (reference sequence). CDR3 sequence reads: CASSTGQANEKLFF. In DNA, the CDR3 is TGTGCCAGTAGCACAGGGCAGGCTAATGAAAAACTGTTTTTT.

The V gene is TRBV7-2, the J gene TRBJ1-2; possible D gene TRBD1, 5 bases. V shed 5 bases and J shed 2 bases, with 9 bases lying between them. This CDR3 is 13 amino acids long. The germline V gene has CDR1 SGHTA and CDR2 FQGNSA. Written as DNA, the CDR3 is TGTGCCAGCAGCATCGACAGAAACTATGGCTACACCTTC. Its protein product is CASSIDRNYGYTF.

This chain uses TRBV6-6 with TRBJ2-5; possibly TRBD2 for D (6 bases). The CDR3 runs 14 residues. The germline gives CDR1 MNHNY, CDR2 SVGAGI (reference sequence). V was trimmed by 6 bases and J by 5 bases, leaving 16 bases between them. In DNA, the CDR3 is TGTGCCAGCAGCCCACGGGGAGGTCGGGAGACCCAGTACTTC. Translating gives CASSPRGGRETQYF.

This clone has only one observation. This chain uses TRBV25-1 with TRBJ1-3; D unresolved. V lost 5 bases and J 4 bases, leaving 15 bases between the germline ends. The CDR3 is 15 residues long. Germline V gene sequence: CDR1 MGHDK, CDR2 SYGVNS. The CDR3 is CASSNNLGLGNTIYF. CDR3 sequence (DNA): TGTGCCAGCAGTAACAATCTGGGCTTGGGAAACACCATATATTTT.

This clone was counted a single time. This chain uses TRBV6-1 with TRBJ2-7, with TRBD2 matching over 7 bases. V was pared by 1 base and J by 2 bases, with 5 bases of the junction left unmatched. The germline CDR1 and CDR2 sequences are MNHNS and SASEGT. CDR3 length equals 15 residues. The DNA for the CDR3 is TGTGCCAGCAGTGAAGGCGGACTAGGTCCCTACGAGCAGTACTTC. Translated: CASSEGGLGPYEQYF.

The chain employs TRBV28 and TRBJ1-1; tentatively, D is TRBD1 (5 bases). V lost 6 bases to trimming and J lost 3 bases, with 14 bases between them. Germline CDR1 MDHEN, CDR2 SYDVKM. The CDR3 contains 14 residues. CDR3 in DNA: TGTGCCAGCAGCCACGGTCAAGGGGACACTGAAGCTTTCTTT. Protein product: CASSHGQGDTEAFF.

V and J are TRBV3-1 (or the pseudogene TRBV3-2) and TRBJ1-2, with D possibly TRBD1 on 6 matching bases. The V end was cut by 2 bases, the J end by 4 bases, with 8 bases between. The CDR3 covers 13 residues. CDR1 and CDR2 (germline): LGHDT, YNNKEL (reference sequence). CDR3 protein: CASSQQGTYGYTF. Written as DNA, the CDR3 is TGTGCCAGCAGCCAACAGGGGACCTATGGCTACACCTTC.

This chain uses TRBV3-1 (or the pseudogene TRBV3-2) with TRBJ1-6; 7 bases are shared with TRBD1. The CDR3 has 14 residues. Germline V gene lookup returns CDR1 LGHDT and CDR2 YNNKEL (reference sequence). The trim removed 2 bases at V and 9 bases at J, leaving 4 bases unmatched. The CDR3 bases are TGTGCCAGCAGCCAAACAGGGGAATTTTCACCCCTCCACTTT. Amino acids: CASSQTGEFSPLHF.

The CDR3 region has the DNA TGTGCCAGCAGTTACTCATACGGACAGTCTAATTCACCCCTCCACTTT. It encodes CASSYSYGQSNSPLHF. The V call is TRBV6-5, the J call TRBJ1-6, with D perhaps TRBD1 (6 bases). Trimming pared 0 bases from V and 6 bases from J, leaving 12 bases between. The germline gives CDR1 MNHEY, CDR2 SVGAGI. The CDR3 consists of 16 residues.

This clone appeared a few times. This chain uses TRBV4-1 with TRBJ1-2; D unresolved. This CDR3 is built from 14 residues. With 0 bases removed from V and 8 bases from J, the gap between germline ends came to 13 bases. Germline CDR1 and CDR2: MGHRA and YSYEKL. Here the CDR3 reads CASSQDPTLRGYTF. CDR3 DNA: TGCGCCAGCAGCCAAGATCCCACCCTGAGAGGCTACACCTTC.

This chain joins TRBV23-1 and TRBJ1-3, with 8 bases aligning to TRBD1. TRBV23-1 is an ORF; its function is uncertain. This CDR3 has 15 residues. V trimming: 0 bases; J trimming: 7 bases; junction bases outside the gene matches: 5. CDR3 DNA: TGCGCCAGCAGTCAATCCCGACAGGGGAGGAACACCATATATTTT. Its translation is CASSQSRQGRNTIYF.

There are a few counts of this clone. The rearrangement uses TRBV11-2 and TRBJ1-1, with D tentatively TRBD1 (5 bases). The CDR3 is 16 amino acids. V lost 5 bases and J lost 2, with 18 bases in between. Germline V gives CDR1 SGHAT, CDR2 FQNNGV. CDR3 loop: CASSLGSGQGNTEAFF. CDR3 bases: TGTGCCAGCAGCCTAGGCTCGGGCCAGGGAAACACTGAAGCTTTCTTT.

This chain connects TRBV29-1 to TRBJ2-2; 10 positions match TRBD2. Germline assignment: CDR1 SQVTM and CDR2 ANQGSEA. Trimming took 6 bases from V and 6 from J; bases not matched to a gene: 7. The CDR3 contains 14 residues. The CDR3 DNA reads TGCAGCGTCCGTAGCGGGGGGCGAGCCGGGGAGCTGTTTTTT. Translated, it gives CSVRSGGRAGELFF.

CDR3 DNA: TGTGCCAGCAGCTTTTTCCTGGCTGGGAGCGGGAGTCAGGACGAGCAGTACTTC. Translation: CASSFFLAGSGSQDEQYF. The gene calls are TRBV7-2 and TRBJ2-7; TRBD2 agrees at 8 bases. With V trimmed by 3 bases and J by 5 bases, 18 bases remained unmatched. Germline loops: CDR1 SGHTA, CDR2 FQGNSA. This CDR3 is 18 amino acids long.

The chain uses TRBV6-4 and TRBJ2-7, with 9 nucleotides matching TRBD1. V trimming: 3 bases; J trimming: 3 bases; junction bases outside the gene matches: 9. Germline CDR1 MRHNA, CDR2 SNTAGT. The length of the CDR3 is 16 residues. The CDR3 sequence: CASSEPPGQGGYEQYF. For the CDR3, the DNA is TGTGCCAGCAGTGAGCCGCCGGGACAGGGAGGCTACGAGCAGTACTTC.

V gene TRBV11-2 combines with J gene TRBJ2-6, with 9 bases matching TRBD1. Germline-derived CDR1 and CDR2 are SGHAT and FQNNGV. Germline trimming cut 5 bases from V and 3 bases from J; bases unmatched to any gene: 8. The CDR3 sequence is 17 residues long. CDR3 region: CASSPGTGMSGANVLTF. Here the CDR3 DNA reads TGTGCCAGCAGCCCCGGGACAGGGATGAGTGGGGCCAACGTCCTGACTTTC.

The chain uses TRBV29-1 and TRBJ2-7; 10 bases map to TRBD2. The V segment lost 6 bases and the J segment 4 bases; nucleotides outside the gene matches: 12. Looked up from germline, CDR1 is SQVTM and CDR2 is ANQGSEA. The CDR3 has 15 residues. This CDR3 reads CSVRTKAGGPYEQYF. In DNA form, the CDR3 reads TGCAGCGTAAGAACCAAAGCGGGAGGGCCTTACGAGCAGTACTTC.

The chain joins TRBV7-9 to TRBJ1-3; 7 nucleotides match TRBD1. Trimming took 5 bases from V and 0 from J; bases not matched to a gene: 7. CDR1 SEHNR and CDR2 FQNEAQ come from the germline V gene (reference sequence). CDR3 length: 16 amino acids. The DNA of the CDR3 is TGTGCCAGCAGCCCCGACAGGGATCTCTCTGGAAACACCATATATTTT. Its protein product is CASSPDRDLSGNTIYF.

This clone was observed a handful of times. V gene TRBV10-3 combines with J gene TRBJ2-3; TRBD2 matches 9 bases. The CDR3 runs 14 residues. The trim removed 4 bases at V and 3 bases at J, leaving 2 bases unmatched. Germline loops: CDR1 ENHRY, CDR2 SYGVKD. The CDR3 loop reads CAISVSGGTDTQYF. For the CDR3, the DNA is TGTGCCATCAGTGTAAGCGGGGGGACAGATACGCAGTATTTT.

CDR3 sequence reads: CASSPGEVSYNEQFF. CDR3 bases: TGTGCCAGCAGCCCGGGGGAAGTCTCCTACAATGAGCAGTTCTTC. The rearrangement joins TRBV5-4 to TRBJ2-1; tentative D call: TRBD2 (6 bases). Per the germline V gene, CDR1 is SGHNT and CDR2 is YYREEE (reference sequence). V was shortened by 4 bases and J by 0 bases, with 11 bases between the two germline ends. The CDR3 covers 15 residues.

V gene TRBV7-6 combines with J gene TRBJ2-1, with TRBD2 identical over 10 bases. V trimming: 5 bases; J trimming: 4 bases; junction bases outside the gene matches: 5. The CDR3 has 15 amino acids. The V gene's germline CDR1 is SGHVS and CDR2 FNYEAQ. CDR3 nucleotides: TGTGCCAGCAGCCAGGGGACTAGCGAGTACAATGAGCAGTTCTTC. It encodes CASSQGTSEYNEQFF.

A single count supports this clone. J is TRBJ1-2 and V is TRBV6-5; 7 nucleotides line up with TRBD1. V trimming: 5 bases; J trimming: 5 bases; junction bases outside the gene matches: 5. CDR1 and CDR2 (germline): MNHEY, SVGAGI. This CDR3 has 13 residues. The CDR3 DNA reads as TGTGCCAGCAGTCGGGACAGCTCGTATGGCTACACCTTC. Translating it yields CASSRDSSYGYTF.